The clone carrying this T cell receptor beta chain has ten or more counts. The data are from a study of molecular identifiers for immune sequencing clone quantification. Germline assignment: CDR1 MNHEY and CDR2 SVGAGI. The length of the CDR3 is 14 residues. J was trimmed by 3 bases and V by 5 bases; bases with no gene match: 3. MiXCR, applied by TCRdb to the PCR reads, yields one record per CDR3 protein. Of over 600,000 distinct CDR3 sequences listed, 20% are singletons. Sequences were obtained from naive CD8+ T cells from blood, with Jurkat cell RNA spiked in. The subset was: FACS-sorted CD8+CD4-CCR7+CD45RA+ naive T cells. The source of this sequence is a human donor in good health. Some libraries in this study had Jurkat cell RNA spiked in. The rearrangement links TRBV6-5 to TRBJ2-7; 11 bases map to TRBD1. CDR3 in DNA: TGTGCCAGCAGTAGGACAGGGGGCATCTACGAGCAGTACTTC. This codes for CASSRTGGIYEQYF.